This T cell receptor (beta chain) was found in a study of PD-L1 blockade in urothelial cancer. Study background: Atezolizumab 1,200 mg was given intravenously every 3 weeks, starting 2014. Analyses were performed on blood at 3 weeks after treatment start (the second dose) and at 6 weeks. Broader study findings: When measured at 3 weeks, tumor-associated blood clones expanded more in durable-benefit patients.

Clones were read by immunoSEQ multiplex PCR, and TCRdb kept only the in-frame ones, dropping some. This sample yields about 51,000 clones, of which approximately 83% are seen a single time; 16% belongs to the top ten. Germline V gives CDR1 GTSNPN, CDR2 SVGIG (reference sequence). V was clipped by 2 bases and J by 3 bases, with 12 bases between them. The CDR3 runs 14 residues. Regarding this clone: Its cognate antigen is unknown.

The specimen was PBMCs, collected around atezolizumab (anti-PD-L1) treatment. The receptor comes from a man in his fifties or sixties with urothelial cancer. The chain is built from TRBV30 and TRBJ2-3; TRBD2 might be the D (6 bases). CDR3 loop: CAWSRSGGTDTQYF. The CDR3 nucleotides are TGTGCCTGGAGTCGGAGCGGAGGGACAGATACGCAGTATTTT.